This T cell receptor beta chain emerged from a study of blood T cell repertoires in COVID-19. The overall study: Donors in the United States, Italy and Spain gave samples during acute or convalescent COVID-19. T cells, B-cell-depleted T cells, or PBMCs supplied cDNA or gDNA.

This CDR3 contains 17 residues. Clones were read by immunoSEQ multiplex PCR, and TCRdb kept only the in-frame ones, dropping some. The sample yields 150,000 or so clones, about 89% seen once. This clone was found a few times. The source material was peripheral blood. The chain carries TRBV12-2 and TRBJ1-2. TRBV12-2 is tagged as a pseudogene. The TCR originated in a man aged 50 to 60 with acute or convalescent COVID-19. CDR3 nucleotides: TGTGCAAGTCGCTTAGCGCATATTATCGGAGGAAACTATGGCTACACCTTC. As protein: CASRLAHIIGGNYGYTF.